These 26 T cell receptor beta chains were all obtained from the same sample, sequenced in a study of blood T cells in healthy people across ages. Then a second PCR, running about 6 to 11 cycles, was carried out with a sample-barcoded 5' primer and a J-beta primer mix. TCRdb re-derived calls from the 5' RACE reads in MiXCR, one entry per CDR3 protein. The table shows about 1.5 million distinct CDR3 sequences, with roughly 43% occurring only once. The sequenced sample consisted of blood. These receptor sequences come from a woman under 30 in good health.

The J gene is TRBJ2-1, the V gene TRBV29-1, with 8 nucleotides matching TRBD1. Germline CDR1 reads SQVTM; CDR2 reads ANQGSEA. V dropped 1 base and J dropped 9; count of bases not matched to a gene: 8. The CDR3 runs 14 residues. CDR3 amino acids: CSVEAGRGRGEQFF. Written as DNA, the CDR3 is TGCAGCGTTGAAGCAGGCAGGGGGCGAGGTGAGCAGTTCTTC.

The rearrangement joins TRBV12-3 or TRBV12-4 to TRBJ2-1; 7 bases match TRBD2. The length of the CDR3 is 15 residues. Unmatched junction bases numbered 4, after V lost 2 bases and J lost 3 bases. CDR3 protein: CASSLYGGFYNEQFF. CDR3 nucleotides: TGTGCCAGCAGTTTATACGGGGGGTTCTACAATGAGCAGTTCTTC.

This clonotype was counted between two and nine times. This CDR3 is CASSTGRTSGRYEQFF. CDR3 sequence (DNA): TGTGCCAGCAGTACGGGGCGGACCTCGGGCAGGTATGAGCAGTTCTTC. The chain is built from TRBV6-5 and TRBJ2-1; either TRBD1 or TRBD2 may fit D (5 bases each). The CDR3 consists of 16 residues. Trimming left V 5 bases short and J 8 bases short, with 22 bases between. Germline CDR1 MNHEY, CDR2 SVGAGI.

There are a few counts of this clonotype. The gene calls are TRBV27 and TRBJ1-2; D is undetermined. Trimming took 5 bases from V and 4 from J, leaving 17 bases between them. Germline V gene sequence: CDR1 MNHEY, CDR2 SMNVEV (reference sequence). The CDR3 is 15 amino acids. CDR3 amino acids: CASSLGRPWVYGYTF. The CDR3 DNA reads as TGTGCCAGCAGTCTCGGACGGCCGTGGGTCTATGGCTACACCTTC.

V is TRBV27 and J is TRBJ1-5; 9 nucleotides agree with TRBD1. Germline trimming cut 4 bases from V and 6 bases from J; bases unmatched to any gene: 7. The CDR3 is made up of 15 amino acids. The V gene's germline CDR1 is MNHEY and CDR2 SMNVEV (reference sequence). CDR3 nucleotides: TGTGCCAGCAGTTCGGACAGGGGTAGGAGTCAGCCCCAGCATTTT. This sequence encodes CASSSDRGRSQPQHF.

In its sample, this clonotype was seen many times. The V call is TRBV5-1, the J call TRBJ2-5; 10 bases are a match to TRBD2. Per germline, CDR1 SGHRS and CDR2 YFSETQ. V shed 4 bases and J 7 bases; nucleotides not matched to a gene: 13. The CDR3 is 16 amino acids. Written as DNA, the CDR3 is TGCGCCAGCAGCGCCTTCGCAGCGGGAGGGCCCGTGACCCAGTACTTC. Translating it yields CASSAFAAGGPVTQYF.

This clonotype was seen more than once but under ten times. CDR3 nucleotide sequence: TGCAGTGCTCCCAAGTCGGGACGTAAGGAGACTGAAGCTTTCTTT. It is translated as CSAPKSGRKETEAFF. V is TRBV20-1 and J is TRBJ1-1, with a possible D match to TRBD1 (5 bases). V gave up 5 bases and J gave up 5 bases, with 21 bases separating them. This CDR3 region has 15 residues. CDR1 is DFQATT and CDR2 is SNEGSKA in the germline V gene (reference sequence).

The V gene is TRBV27, the J gene TRBJ2-1; D possibly corresponds to TRBD2 (5 bases). V lost 6 bases and J lost 4, with 10 bases in between. Germline lookup yields CDR1 MNHEY and CDR2 SMNVEV (reference sequence). The CDR3 runs to 13 residues. CDR3 region: CASREVQYNEQFF. In DNA, the CDR3 is TGTGCCAGCAGGGAGGTGCAATACAATGAGCAGTTCTTC.

This clonotype was observed once. The gene calls are TRBV20-1 and TRBJ2-3; D gene ambiguous. Trimming pared 0 bases from V and 2 bases from J, leaving 6 bases between. The CDR3 consists of 13 residues. Germline loops: CDR1 DFQATT, CDR2 SNEGSKA (reference sequence). CDR3 loop: CSAREQNTDTQYF. The CDR3 region has the DNA TGCAGTGCTAGAGAACAGAACACAGATACGCAGTATTTT.

This clonotype was seen a handful of times. The CDR3 loop reads CSAEVPLANQPQHF. The CDR3 DNA sequence: TGCAGTGCTGAAGTCCCCCTAGCCAATCAGCCCCAGCATTTT. The chain has TRBV20-1 and TRBJ1-5; D remains unclear. Per the germline V gene, CDR1 is DFQATT and CDR2 is SNEGSKA (reference sequence). CDR3 length: 14 amino acids. Trimming stripped 5 bases from V and 3 bases from J, with 14 bases between.

V and J are TRBV5-1 and TRBJ2-1; 12 bases line up with TRBD2. CDR1 is SGHRS and CDR2 is YFSETQ in the germline V gene. The CDR3 loop spans 14 amino acids. The junction had 4 bases not matched to a gene; V was cut back by 2 bases and J by 10 bases. This chain's CDR3 is CASSLRTSGEEQFF. The DNA of the CDR3 is TGCGCCAGCAGCTTAAGGACTAGCGGGGAAGAGCAGTTCTTC.

This chain links TRBV7-2 with TRBJ2-3; 10 nucleotides line up with TRBD2. CDR1 is SGHTA and CDR2 is FQGNSA in the germline V gene. This CDR3 contains 17 residues. V gave up 3 bases and J gave up 2 bases; unmatched junction bases: 8. The CDR3 coding sequence is TGTGCCAGCAGCTTTAGTACTAGCGGGGACTACACAGATACGCAGTATTTT. This codes for CASSFSTSGDYTDTQYF. Supplemented by reference TRBV7-2 and TRBJ2-3, the full variable domain reads GAGVSQSPSNKVTEKGKDVELRCDPISGHTALYWYRQSLGQGLEFLIYFQGNSAPDKSGLPSDRFSAERTGGSVSTLTIQRTQQEDSAVYLCASSFSTSGDYTDTQYFGPGTRLTVL.

This clonotype was detected a few times. The chain has TRBV4-3 and TRBJ2-1; D remains ambiguous. Trimming pared 0 bases from V and 4 bases from J, leaving 10 bases between. The CDR3 loop spans 15 amino acids. Germline V gene data show CDR1 as LGHNA and CDR2 as YSLEER. DNA for the CDR3: TGCGCCAGCAGCCAAGATCGGGCTAATTACAATGAGCAGTTCTTC. It translates to CASSQDRANYNEQFF.

Turning to this clonotype: A much larger clone sits a single nucleotide away, making a read error possible. The CDR3 spells CASSLGGGLNSYNEQFF. CDR3 sequence (DNA): TGCGCCAGCAGCTTAGGCGGCGGCCTCAATTCCTACAATGAGCAGTTCTTC. The chain employs TRBV5-1 and TRBJ2-1; the D is unclear. Per the germline V gene, CDR1 is SGHRS and CDR2 is YFSETQ. V lost 2 bases to trimming and J lost 1 base, with 16 bases between them. The CDR3 is 17 residues long.

This chain links TRBV7-9 with TRBJ2-1; 12 bases align to TRBD1. The V gene end was trimmed by 4 bases and the J gene end by 7 bases; junction bases not matched to a gene: 11. This CDR3 comprises 17 residues. Germline V gene data show CDR1 as SEHNR and CDR2 as FQNEAQ (reference sequence). DNA for the CDR3: TGTGCCAGCAGCTCAAGATCACGGGACAGGGGGCCTAATGAGCAGTTCTTC. Translating gives CASSSRSRDRGPNEQFF.

CDR3 nucleotides: TGTGCCAGCAGCGGTGGACAGGGGGCTGAGACCCAGTACTTC. This translates into CASSGGQGAETQYF. The chain carries TRBV5-6 and TRBJ2-5; 11 bases map to TRBD1. Germline CDR1 SGHDT, CDR2 YYEEEE. V was pared by 4 bases and J by 5 bases, with 4 bases of the junction left unmatched. The CDR3 is made up of 14 amino acids.

In its sample, this clonotype was seen a few times. The CDR3 DNA follows: TGTGCCAGCAGCTATAGCGGGGCCGTTGGTAATGAGCAGTTCTTC. This encodes CASSYSGAVGNEQFF. The chain combines TRBV12-3 or TRBV12-4 with TRBJ2-1; 8 bases are a match to TRBD2. The CDR3 is 15 amino acids. V shed 6 bases, J shed 7 bases, and the junction held 11 bases outside the gene matches.

This clonotype was recorded a few times. The chain couples TRBV6-5 to TRBJ2-3; 13 bases match TRBD2. Unmatched junction bases numbered 4, after V lost 8 bases and J lost 8 bases. Per the germline V gene, CDR1 is MNHEY and CDR2 is SVGAGI. There are 13 residues in the CDR3. CDR3 nucleotide sequence: TGTGCCAGCGGACTAGCGGGAGTTGGTACGCAGTATTTT. Translation gives CASGLAGVGTQYF.

This clonotype was counted once. In DNA form, the CDR3 reads TGTGCCAGCAGCACAAGATCTGGATTCAACAATGAGCAGTACTTC. Protein: CASSTRSGFNNEQYF. The chain recombines TRBV3-1 with TRBJ2-5; D uncertain. The germline V and J ends were trimmed by 5 bases and 11 bases, with 24 bases remaining between them. The CDR3 runs to 15 residues. Per the germline V gene, CDR1 is LGHDT and CDR2 is YNNKEL (reference sequence).

The chain uses TRBV25-1 and TRBJ1-4; the match to TRBD1 covers 7 bases. Germline-derived CDR1 and CDR2 are MGHDK and SYGVNS. J was trimmed by 7 bases and V by 4 bases; bases with no gene match: 9. There are 15 residues in the CDR3. The CDR3 region is CASSGSGTATEKLFF. The CDR3 region has the DNA TGTGCCAGCAGTGGTAGCGGGACAGCAACTGAAAAACTGTTTTTT.

This clonotype was recorded once. A clone one base away is much larger, so this may be a read error. The rearrangement uses TRBV29-1 and TRBJ2-3; a possible D gene is TRBD2 (6 bases). Germline CDR1 reads SQVTM; CDR2 reads ANQGSEA. V lost 4 bases and J lost 2, with 10 bases in between. This CDR3 has 13 amino acids. This CDR3 is CSVGGTVTDTQYF. CDR3 nucleotides: TGCAGCGTTGGCGGGACGGTCACAGATACGCAGTATTTT.

V is TRBV24-1 and J is TRBJ2-3; 9 positions match TRBD2. CDR3 size: 14 residues. CDR1 and CDR2 (germline): KGHDR, SFDVKD. V shed 7 bases and J 4 bases; nucleotides not matched to a gene: 5. CDR3 loop: CATRASGKSDTQYF. As DNA, the CDR3 is TGTGCCACCAGGGCTAGCGGGAAGTCAGATACGCAGTATTTT.

The chain has TRBV20-1 and TRBJ2-3; D is ambiguous. V was trimmed by 4 bases and J by 4 bases, leaving 12 bases between them. The CDR3 covers 13 residues. Germline CDR1 is DFQATT and CDR2 is SNEGSKA (reference sequence). DNA of the CDR3: TGCAGTGCTACTAACGGGCCCTCAGATACGCAGTATTTT. This codes for CSATNGPSDTQYF.

The V and J genes are TRBV14 and TRBJ2-4, with unresolved D. The last part of the DNA fits TRBJ2-7 better; the J call may be wrong. Germline V gives CDR1 SGHDN, CDR2 FVKESK. This CDR3 comprises 13 residues. The CDR3 sequence: CANEENFSDEQYF. For the CDR3, the DNA is TGTGCCAACGAGGAGAACTTTTCCGACGAGCAGTACTTC.

The V call is TRBV20-1, the J call TRBJ1-3; maybe TRBD1 (5 bases). Between the trimmed V and J ends, which lost 0 bases and 4 bases, there was a span of 10 bases. The CDR3 totals 14 residues. Per the germline V gene, CDR1 is DFQATT and CDR2 is SNEGSKA (reference sequence). CDR3 DNA: TGCAGTGCTAGAGATTTGGGGCTCGGAAACACCATATATTTT. It yields the protein CSARDLGLGNTIYF.

Concerning this clonotype: One end of the junction varies from germline; a read error may be responsible. The rearrangement uses TRBV4-3 and TRBJ1-1, with TRBD1 matching over 8 bases. CDR3 length: 13 amino acids. CDR1 and CDR2 (germline): LGHNA, YSLEER. The CDR3 reads CANSSRRGLEAFF. The CDR3 nucleotides are TGCGCCAACAGCTCCCGCAGGGGGCTCGAAGCTTTCTTT.